This T cell receptor beta chain came from a study of CD8+ T cells in alopecia areata. V gave up 6 bases and J gave up 1 base; unmatched junction bases: 6. The CDR3 has 15 amino acids. Germline V CDR1 and CDR2: MDHEN, SYDVKM. Remarks on this clone: Antigen specificity is unknown.

Study-level findings and limits: Sequence data from scalp samples additionally include resident alphabeta T cells of normal skin. In lesional scalp, particularly from alopecia totalis/universalis, clonality was higher than in normal scalp.

cDNA serving as the sequencing template came from extracted, reverse transcribed RNA. The assay was immunoSEQ multiplex PCR, and TCRdb's table has in-frame clones only and misses some. This table holds about 150,000 clones, 87% found once. Collection of lesional scalp punch biopsies and peripheral blood was performed in alopecia areata patients. The source of this sequence is a human donor with alopecia areata. This specimen consisted of CD8+ T cells sorted from blood, obtained at week 0. The J gene is TRBJ2-3, the V gene TRBV28, with 8 bases that match TRBD1. For the CDR3, the DNA is TGTGCCAGCAGCGACGACAGGGGAGGCACAGATACGCAGTATTTT. Residues: CASSDDRGGTDTQYF.